The subject of this entry is one TCR beta chain. This record belongs to a study of OX40 agonist ivuxolimab in advanced cancers. This CDR3 region has 15 residues. Trimming removed 6 bases from V and 6 bases from J; junction bases left unmatched: 5. The germline CDR1 and CDR2 sequences are MNHNY and SVGAGI (reference sequence). TCRdb keeps only in-frame clones here, not all; method: immunoSEQ multiplex PCR. In the table there are 50,000 to 60,000 clones, roughly 77% of which are singletons. This chain uses TRBV6-6 with TRBJ2-7, with 16 bases identical to TRBD2. The TCR sequence derives from an adult with an advanced solid tumor such as melanoma, head and neck, liver or kidney cancer. The input for sequencing was CD4+ or CD8+ T cells sorted from blood, taken in a trial of the OX40 agonist ivuxolimab. CDR3 in amino acids: CASRTGLAGGSEQYF. The CDR3 DNA follows: TGTGCCAGCAGAACGGGACTAGCGGGAGGGTCCGAGCAGTACTTC.